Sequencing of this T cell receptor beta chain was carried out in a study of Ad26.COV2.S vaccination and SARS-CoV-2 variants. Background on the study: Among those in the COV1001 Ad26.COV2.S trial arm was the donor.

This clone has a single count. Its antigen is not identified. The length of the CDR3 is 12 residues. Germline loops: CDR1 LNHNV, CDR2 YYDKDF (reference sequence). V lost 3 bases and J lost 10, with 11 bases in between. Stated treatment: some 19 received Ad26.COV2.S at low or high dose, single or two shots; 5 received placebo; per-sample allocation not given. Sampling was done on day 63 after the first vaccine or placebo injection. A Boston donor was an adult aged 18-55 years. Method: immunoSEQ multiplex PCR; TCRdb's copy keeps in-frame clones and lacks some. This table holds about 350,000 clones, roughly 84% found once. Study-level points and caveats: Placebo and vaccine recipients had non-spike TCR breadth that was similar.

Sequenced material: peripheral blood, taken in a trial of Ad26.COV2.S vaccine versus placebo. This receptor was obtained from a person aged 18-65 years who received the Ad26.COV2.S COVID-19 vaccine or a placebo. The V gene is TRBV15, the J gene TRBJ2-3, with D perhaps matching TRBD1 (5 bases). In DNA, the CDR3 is TGTGCCACCAGCAGGGACACTTCCTCGCAGTATTTT. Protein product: CATSRDTSSQYF. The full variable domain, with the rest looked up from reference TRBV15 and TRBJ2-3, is DAMVIQNPRYQVTQFGKPVTLSCSQTLNHNVMYWYQQKSSQAPKLLFHYYDKDFNNEADTPDNFQSRRPNTSFCFLDIRSPGLGDTAMYLCATSRDTSSQYFGPGTRLTVL.